Following are 21 T cell receptor beta chains from one sample sequenced in a study of Ad26.COV2.S vaccination and SARS-CoV-2 variants (dated by TCRdb to 2020 to 2023). Libraries were built with the immunoSEQ multiplex PCR assay. The table was pulled from immuneACCESS by TCRdb, which kept in-frame rearrangements only. Such tables lose some clones; where checked, under half of the loss comes from unresolved V genes, and the rest has no known cause. This sample is represented by some 480,000 clones; roughly 89% of them were singletons. Of the sample, roughly 13% is held by the ten largest clones. The intended sense of this specimen's treatment or condition label: over 15 received Ad26.COV2.S at low or high dose, single or two shots; several received placebo; per-sample allocation not given. Repertoires of vaccine and placebo recipients were sequenced from samples taken on day 63 after the first injection.

The material sequenced was peripheral blood, taken in a trial of Ad26.COV2.S vaccine versus placebo. The receptor set was obtained from a person between 18 and 65 years old who received the Ad26.COV2.S COVID-19 vaccine or a placebo.

The chain combines TRBV15 with TRBJ1-1; D gene ambiguous. The germline CDR1 and CDR2 sequences are LNHNV and YYDKDF (reference sequence). CDR3 length equals 14 residues. Trimming stripped 0 bases from V and 4 bases from J, with 9 bases between. The CDR3 DNA reads TGTGCCACCAGCAGAGATTTTAGCGGCACTGAAGCTTTCTTT. It specifies CATSRDFSGTEAFF.

The V and J genes are TRBV5-6 and TRBJ2-1, with D possibly matching TRBD2 (5 bases). Trimming took 4 bases from V and 14 from J, leaving 16 bases between them. Germline-derived CDR1 and CDR2 are SGHDT and YYEEEE. The CDR3 runs to 12 residues. CDR3 bases: TGTGCCAGCAGCACGGACCGCACGAGGGAGTTCTTC. It yields the protein CASSTDRTREFF.

V and J are TRBV3-1 (or the pseudogene TRBV3-2) and TRBJ2-7, with D possibly TRBD2 on 5 matching bases. Deletions cut 2 bases from V and 6 bases from J, with 14 bases between. The V gene's germline CDR1 is LGHDT and CDR2 YNNKEL (reference sequence). CDR3 size: 14 residues. CDR3 sequence (DNA): TGTGCCAGCAGCCAAATAGCGCCCCGGGGCGAGCAGTACTTC. It codes for CASSQIAPRGEQYF.

The rearrangement uses TRBV12-3 or TRBV12-4 and TRBJ2-3; D uncertain. V was cut by 7 bases and J by 4 bases, with 12 bases left in between. The CDR3 loop spans 13 amino acids. CDR3 DNA: TGTGCCAGCATGATAAGGGCCTCAGATACGCAGTATTTT. Protein product: CASMIRASDTQYF.

CDR3 region: CASSVSAGNTEAFF. The CDR3 DNA follows: TGTGCCAGCAGCGTTTCGGCAGGGAACACTGAAGCTTTCTTT. The rearrangement links TRBV7-9 to TRBJ1-1, with D uncertain. V shed 5 bases and J shed 1 base, with 11 bases lying between them. The V gene's germline CDR1 is SEHNR and CDR2 FQNEAQ (reference sequence). The CDR3 contains 14 residues.

The chain has TRBV11-2 and TRBJ1-4; D is ambiguous. This CDR3 region has 15 residues. V was cut by 1 base and J by 5 bases, with 11 bases left in between. Germline V gene sequence: CDR1 SGHAT, CDR2 FQNNGV. CDR3 bases: TGTGCCAGCAGCTTAGGGACCCGAGAAAATGAAAAACTGTTTTTT. This codes for CASSLGTRENEKLFF.

The rearrangement uses TRBV6-2 or TRBV6-3 and TRBJ2-1, with 8 bases aligning to TRBD2. The V gene end was trimmed by 2 bases and the J gene end by 9 bases; junction bases not matched to a gene: 9. Germline-derived CDR1 and CDR2 are MNHEY and SVGEGT. This CDR3 has 15 residues. CDR3 region: CASSYTLTSGPEQFF. For the CDR3, the DNA is TGTGCCAGCAGTTACACCCTCACTAGCGGCCCTGAGCAGTTCTTC.

The chain couples TRBV29-1 to TRBJ2-7; D possibly uses TRBD1 or TRBD2 (5 bases each). The V and J ends lost 6 bases and 6 bases respectively, with 18 bases between them. Germline V lookup: CDR1 SQVTM, CDR2 ANQGSEA. This CDR3 spans 13 amino acids. CDR3 DNA: TGCAGCGTGGCAGGGACGGGTGTTGGCGAGCAGTACTTC. It translates to CSVAGTGVGEQYF.

This chain uses TRBV7-2 with TRBJ1-5; tentatively, D is TRBD1 (6 bases). The CDR3 contains 15 residues. Germline V CDR1 and CDR2: SGHTA, FQGNSA. With 5 bases removed from V and 0 bases from J, the gap between germline ends came to 11 bases. DNA of the CDR3: TGTGCCAGCAGCCCGGACAGTAGTAGCAATCAGCCCCAGCATTTT. Translation gives CASSPDSSSNQPQHF.

Details on this clone: Additional DNA sequences in this sample encode the identical CDR3. The chain recombines TRBV9 with TRBJ2-2; no clear D. CDR3 length: 11 amino acids. The germline V gene has CDR1 SGDLS and CDR2 YYNGEE. The V and J ends lost 3 bases and 4 bases respectively, with 1 base between them. DNA of the CDR3: TGTGCCAGCAGCGGCACCGGGGAGCTGTTTTTT. Amino acids: CASSGTGELFF.

This clone was recorded once. This rearrangement joins TRBV7-9 to TRBJ2-7; the D gene is possibly TRBD1 (5 bases). In germline, CDR1 is SEHNR, CDR2 FQNEAQ (reference sequence). The CDR3 is 13 residues long. V was clipped by 5 bases and J by 0 bases, with 8 bases between them. The CDR3 reads CASSPDSSYEQYF. CDR3 sequence (DNA): TGTGCCAGCAGCCCTGACAGCTCCTACGAGCAGTACTTC.

This chain connects TRBV28 to TRBJ1-1; unclear D gene. V was pared by 2 bases and J by 4 bases, with 8 bases between. Per germline, CDR1 MDHEN and CDR2 SYDVKM. This CDR3 has 13 residues. CDR3 loop: CASSLIPLTEAFF. Written as DNA, the CDR3 is TGTGCCAGCAGTTTAATCCCCCTCACTGAAGCTTTCTTT.

The chain uses TRBV21-1 and TRBJ1-5. TRBV21-1 is a recognized pseudogene. CDR3 size: 15 residues. The CDR3: CASSKGPRINQPQHF. The CDR3 DNA follows: TGTGCCAGCAGCAAAGGGCCACGGATTAATCAGCCCCAGCATTTT.

V and J are TRBV24-1 and TRBJ2-1; 7 nucleotides align to TRBD2. Per germline, CDR1 KGHDR and CDR2 SFDVKD. Unmatched junction bases numbered 19, after V lost 6 bases and J lost 3 bases. The length of the CDR3 is 19 residues. CDR3 sequence (DNA): TGTGCCACCAGTACACAGACACCACGACTGCGGGAGAACTACAATGAGCAGTTCTTC. This translates into CATSTQTPRLRENYNEQFF.

V and J are TRBV5-3 and TRBJ1-1; TRBD1 aligns across 9 bases. TRBV5-3 is identified as an open reading frame with a role that is uncertain. J was trimmed by 1 base and V by 5 bases; bases with no gene match: 12. This CDR3 is 17 amino acids long. The CDR3 DNA reads TGTGCCAGAAGTTTTGGACAGGGGTCTTATCAGAACACTGAAGCTTTCTTT. Protein sequence: CARSFGQGSYQNTEAFF.

The CDR3 bases are TGTGCCAGCAGAGCGACAGGGCGACGGCACACCATATATTTT. Translation: CASRATGRRHTIYF. V gene TRBV2 combines with J gene TRBJ1-3, with TRBD1 matching over 7 bases. The CDR3 consists of 14 residues. The V gene end was trimmed by 6 bases and the J gene end by 8 bases; junction bases not matched to a gene: 10. Germline values: CDR1 SNHLY, CDR2 FYNNEI. The variable domain in full, completed from reference TRBV2 and TRBJ1-3, reads EPEVTQTPSHQVTQMGQEVILRCVPISNHLYFYWYRQILGQKVEFLVSFYNNEISEKSEIFDDQFSVERPDGSNFTLKIRSTKLEDSAMYFCASRATGRRHTIYFGEGSWLTVV.

The V and J genes are TRBV28 and TRBJ1-2, with a tentative D call TRBD1 (6 bases). Looked up from germline, CDR1 is MDHEN and CDR2 is SYDVKM. Trimming took 6 bases from V and 6 from J, leaving 14 bases between them. This CDR3 spans 13 amino acids. As DNA, the CDR3 is TGTGCCAGCAGCTCTCAGGGGCTCGATGGCTACACCTTC. It encodes CASSSQGLDGYTF.

In its sample, this clone was seen once. CDR3 in amino acids: CASSAAGEVGGEQFF. In DNA form, the CDR3 reads TGCGCCAGCAGTGCAGCGGGAGAGGTCGGGGGTGAGCAGTTCTTC. The chain joins TRBV5-1 to TRBJ2-1, with 8 bases fitting TRBD2. V shed 5 bases and J 9 bases; nucleotides not matched to a gene: 13. CDR1 is SGHRS and CDR2 is YFSETQ in the germline V gene. CDR3 length equals 15 residues.

Remarks on this clone: The conserved closing phenylalanine or tryptophan is absent in this CDR3, likely reflecting a read error. The DNA is omitted, as the CDR3 cannot be located on it reliably, and the CDR3 follows TCRdb's listing. The chain employs TRBV11-2 and TRBJ2-4. Germline lookup yields CDR1 SGHAT and CDR2 FQNNGV. The CDR3 sequence runs 12 residues, both termini included. CDR3 residues: CASSLMGRRQQV.

The gene calls are TRBV4-2 and TRBJ1-4; D is uncertain. V lost 4 bases to trimming and J lost 8 bases, with 11 bases between them. This CDR3 contains 13 residues. CDR1 is LGHNA and CDR2 is YNFKEQ in the germline V gene. The CDR3 sequence: CASSRERREKLFF. The CDR3 DNA reads as TGTGCCAGCAGCCGAGAGAGACGGGAAAAACTGTTTTTT.

This rearrangement joins TRBV9 to TRBJ2-3, with D possibly being TRBD1 (7 bases). The CDR3 is 16 residues long. Deletions cut 4 bases from V and 1 base from J, with 16 bases between. Germline CDR1 reads SGDLS; CDR2 reads YYNGEE. The CDR3 region is CASSPGGSARTDTQYF. CDR3 nucleotides: TGTGCCAGCAGCCCAGGGGGGTCAGCTCGCACAGATACGCAGTATTTT.